This T cell receptor (beta chain) came from a study of T cells after yellow fever vaccination. Findings of the study overall: Subsequent booster samples again held most clones from primary vaccination (96% CD4, about 86% CD8). There was a possibility that FACS-sorted repertoires contained abundant clonotypes contaminating from the bulk population.

This clonotype was counted at least ten times. Its specificity is not known. MiXCR was run by TCRdb on the 5' RACE reads, yielding one entry per CDR3 protein. The sample lists some 240,000 distinct CDR3 sequences; approximately 3.8% were seen once. This CDR3 has 12 amino acids. Per the germline V gene, CDR1 is SEHNR and CDR2 is FQNEAQ (reference sequence). The V gene lost 5 bases and the J gene lost 5 bases, with 9 bases spanning the gap. The receptor was derived from a man younger than 35 who received the YFV17D yellow fever vaccine. This rearrangement joins TRBV7-9 to TRBJ1-1; the D is unclear. Here the sequenced sample was PBMCs, taken 15 days after the yellow fever booster vaccination. CDR3 bases: TGTGCCAGCAGCCCCACAAGGACTGAAGCTTTCTTT. As protein: CASSPTRTEAFF.